The rows below give T cell receptor beta chains drawn from one sample of a study of shared clonotypes between healthy human individuals. Method: immunoSEQ multiplex PCR; TCRdb's copy keeps in-frame clones and lacks some. Of hundreds of thousands of clones in the sample, 96% were seen once. The specimen sequenced was naive CD8+ T cells sorted from blood. The receptors come from a woman aged 25-40 years in good health. CDR3s include the opening cysteine and the closing phenylalanine or tryptophan. D genes are given only for firm matches. The listing skips clone size in some rows; elsewhere it reads once, few, many or a size class.

d_call: TRBD1
v_call: TRBV5-5
clone_size: .
j_call: TRBJ2-7
cdr3_nt: TGTGCCAGCAGCTTGAGGGGGCTCAGCTCCTACGAGCAGTACTTC
cdr3_aa: CASSLRGLSSYEQYF

d_call: TRBD1
v_call: TRBV2
clone_size: .
j_call: TRBJ1-1
cdr3_nt: TGTGCCAGCACCCCGGGACAGACGGGGAACACTGAAGCTTTCTTT
cdr3_aa: CASTPGQTGNTEAFF

d_call: .
v_call: TRBV10-3
clone_size: .
j_call: TRBJ2-1
cdr3_nt: TGTGCCATCAGGCCAGTAGATCACAATGAGCAGTTCTTC
cdr3_aa: CAIRPVDHNEQFF

d_call: .
v_call: TRBV4-1
clone_size: .
j_call: TRBJ1-2
cdr3_nt: TGCGCCAGCAGCCAAGCGCCGATGGCAGCCTACTATGGCTACACCTTC
cdr3_aa: CASSQAPMAAYYGYTF

d_call: TRBD2
v_call: TRBV7-9
clone_size: .
j_call: TRBJ2-7
cdr3_nt: TGTGCCAGCAGCTTGGGGGCTAGCGGGAGTCCCTACGAGCAGTACTTC
cdr3_aa: CASSLGASGSPYEQYF

d_call: .
v_call: TRBV28
clone_size: .
j_call: TRBJ1-6
cdr3_nt: TGTGCCAGCAGTGCTATCCGGGACGGAAATTCACCCCTCCACTTT
cdr3_aa: CASSAIRDGNSPLHF

d_call: .
v_call: TRBV7-9
clone_size: .
j_call: TRBJ1-5
cdr3_nt: TGTGCCAGCAGCCCAAGTAATGAGCCCCAGCATTTT
cdr3_aa: CASSPSNEPQHF

d_call: TRBD2
v_call: TRBV28
clone_size: .
j_call: TRBJ2-1
cdr3_nt: TGTGCCAGCAGTCTAGCGGTTAGGGAGCAGTTCTTC
cdr3_aa: CASSLAVREQFF

d_call: .
v_call: TRBV9
clone_size: once
j_call: TRBJ1-2
cdr3_nt: TGTGCCAGCAGCGTAGGAGATACTAACTATGGCTACACCTTC
cdr3_aa: CASSVGDTNYGYTF

d_call: .
v_call: TRBV7-9
clone_size: .
j_call: TRBJ2-1
cdr3_nt: TGTGCCAGCAGCCCAGAATATGAGCAGTTCTTC
cdr3_aa: CASSPEYEQFF

d_call: .
v_call: TRBV21-1
clone_size: .
j_call: TRBJ2-2
cdr3_nt: TGTGCCAGCAGCAAAGAGTCGGACAGGACGAACACCGGGGAGCTGTTTTTT
cdr3_aa: CASSKESDRTNTGELFF

d_call: .
v_call: TRBV5-1
clone_size: .
j_call: TRBJ2-3
cdr3_nt: TGCGCCAGCAGCTTGGGTCTCAGTAGCACAGATACGCAGTATTTT
cdr3_aa: CASSLGLSSTDTQYF

d_call: TRBD2
v_call: TRBV14
clone_size: .
j_call: TRBJ2-1
cdr3_nt: TGTGCCAGCAGCGTGCTAGCGGGCTCCTACAATGAGCAGTTCTTC
cdr3_aa: CASSVLAGSYNEQFF

d_call: TRBD1
v_call: TRBV28
clone_size: .
j_call: TRBJ1-6
cdr3_nt: TGTGCCAGCAGCTCTCGACAGGGGATCGGTAATTCACCCCTCCACTTT
cdr3_aa: CASSSRQGIGNSPLHF

d_call: .
v_call: TRBV7-8
clone_size: .
j_call: TRBJ2-7
cdr3_nt: TGTGCCAGCAGCTTAGGGAGGAGCTCCTACGAGCAGTACTTC
cdr3_aa: CASSLGRSSYEQYF

d_call: .
v_call: TRBV5-1
clone_size: .
j_call: TRBJ1-2
cdr3_nt: TGCGCCAGCAGCTTGGAAGGCCCGGGAGCAAAATATGGCTACACCTTC
cdr3_aa: CASSLEGPGAKYGYTF

d_call: .
v_call: TRBV27
clone_size: .
j_call: TRBJ2-7
cdr3_nt: TGTGCCAGCTCCCCTCTGCACGGGCAAGGGCCCTCCTACGAGCAGTACTTC
cdr3_aa: CASSPLHGQGPSYEQYF

d_call: .
v_call: TRBV28
clone_size: .
j_call: TRBJ1-1
cdr3_nt: TGTGCCAGCAGTTCAGATCAGGTTCTCCCTGAAGCTTTCTTT
cdr3_aa: CASSSDQVLPEAFF

d_call: .
v_call: TRBV19
clone_size: .
j_call: TRBJ2-1
cdr3_nt: TGTGCCAGTAGTAACGACGGGGAAGATGAGCAGTTCTTC
cdr3_aa: CASSNDGEDEQFF

d_call: .
v_call: TRBV19
clone_size: .
j_call: TRBJ1-2
cdr3_nt: TGTGCCAGTAGTATACAGGGTAACTATGGCTACACCTTC
cdr3_aa: CASSIQGNYGYTF

d_call: TRBD1
v_call: TRBV4-2
clone_size: .
j_call: TRBJ1-2
cdr3_nt: TGTGCCAGCAGCCAAGATACAGGGGGCAGGAGCTACACCTTC
cdr3_aa: CASSQDTGGRSYTF

d_call: .
v_call: TRBV5-1
clone_size: .
j_call: TRBJ2-5
cdr3_nt: TGCGCCAGCAGCCGGGACGACGCACTCCAAGAGACCCAGTACTTC
cdr3_aa: CASSRDDALQETQYF

d_call: .
v_call: TRBV11-2
clone_size: .
j_call: TRBJ1-1
cdr3_nt: TGTGCCAGCAGCTTAGTCCGGGGGACTGAAGCTTTCTTT
cdr3_aa: CASSLVRGTEAFF

d_call: .
v_call: TRBV28
clone_size: .
j_call: TRBJ1-1
cdr3_nt: TGTGCCAGCAAACTTCGAGGGTATCGGATGAACACTGAAGCTTTCTTT
cdr3_aa: CASKLRGYRMNTEAFF

d_call: .
v_call: TRBV7-9
clone_size: .
j_call: TRBJ1-2
cdr3_nt: TGTGCCAGCAGCTTAGTAGGTCAGGGCCATGGCTACACCTTC
cdr3_aa: CASSLVGQGHGYTF

d_call: TRBD1
v_call: TRBV28
clone_size: once
j_call: TRBJ1-1
cdr3_nt: TGTGCCAGCAGTTTACCCGGGACAGGAACGCTCGGAAATAAAGCTTTCTTT
cdr3_aa: CASSLPGTGTLGNKAFF

d_call: .
v_call: TRBV30
clone_size: .
j_call: TRBJ1-6
cdr3_nt: TGTGCCTGGAGCTGGCGGTACTCACCCCTCCACTTT
cdr3_aa: CAWSWRYSPLHF

d_call: .
v_call: TRBV5-6
clone_size: .
j_call: TRBJ1-5
cdr3_nt: TGTGCCAGCAGCTTTGGTACAGCTTATCAGCCCCAGCATTTT
cdr3_aa: CASSFGTAYQPQHF

d_call: .
v_call: TRBV19
clone_size: .
j_call: TRBJ2-7
cdr3_nt: TGTGCCAGTAGTACAGGTCCTCCAATCTCCTACGAGCAGTACTTC
cdr3_aa: CASSTGPPISYEQYF

d_call: TRBD1
v_call: TRBV28
clone_size: .
j_call: TRBJ2-2
cdr3_nt: TGTGCCAGCCACCCCATAACCCGGACAGGCGGGAACACCGGGGAGCTGTTTTTT
cdr3_aa: CASHPITRTGGNTGELFF

d_call: .
v_call: TRBV27
clone_size: .
j_call: TRBJ2-1
cdr3_nt: TGTGCCAGCAGTTTAAGCCTGGTACGTGAGCAGTTCTTC
cdr3_aa: CASSLSLVREQFF

d_call: .
v_call: TRBV6-6
clone_size: .
j_call: TRBJ2-7
cdr3_nt: TGTGCCAGCAGTCCCGGGACGGCGAGCGAGATGGAGTACTTC
cdr3_aa: CASSPGTASEMEYF

d_call: .
v_call: TRBV10-2
clone_size: .
j_call: TRBJ2-3
cdr3_nt: TGCGCCAGCAGCGACACAAAGGGCAAATTAAGCGCAGATACGCAGTATTTT
cdr3_aa: CASSDTKGKLSADTQYF

d_call: TRBD2
v_call: TRBV28
clone_size: once
j_call: TRBJ2-3
cdr3_nt: TGTGCCAGCAGTTCCCCACTAGCGGGATCGACAGATACGCAGTATTTT
cdr3_aa: CASSSPLAGSTDTQYF

d_call: .
v_call: TRBV28
clone_size: .
j_call: TRBJ1-1
cdr3_nt: TGTGCCACCCAACCACGGCGCCAACCAAAAGCGAACACTGAAGCTTTCTTT
cdr3_aa: CATQPRRQPKANTEAFF

d_call: .
v_call: TRBV4-1
clone_size: .
j_call: TRBJ1-5
cdr3_nt: TGCGCCAGCAGCCAAGATGAGAATTATAGCAATCAGCCCCAGCATTTT
cdr3_aa: CASSQDENYSNQPQHF

d_call: .
v_call: TRBV15
clone_size: .
j_call: TRBJ2-1
cdr3_nt: TGTGCCACCAGCAGAGTGGGCTCCTACAATGAGCAGTTCTTC
cdr3_aa: CATSRVGSYNEQFF

d_call: .
v_call: TRBV28
clone_size: .
j_call: TRBJ2-1
cdr3_nt: TGTGCCAGCAGGCTAACAGAATACAATGAGCAGTTCTTC
cdr3_aa: CASRLTEYNEQFF

d_call: .
v_call: TRBV5-5
clone_size: .
j_call: TRBJ2-7
cdr3_nt: TGTGCCAGCAGCTTAGGGGCAGGTCCAACGGGGGAGCAGTACTTC
cdr3_aa: CASSLGAGPTGEQYF

d_call: TRBD2
v_call: TRBV4-2
clone_size: .
j_call: TRBJ2-2
cdr3_nt: TGTGCCAGCAGCCAAGAGGAAACTAGCGGGAGAGGGGAGCTGTTTTTT
cdr3_aa: CASSQEETSGRGELFF

d_call: TRBD2
v_call: TRBV5-1
clone_size: .
j_call: TRBJ2-7
cdr3_nt: TGCGCCAGCAGCTTGGGACTAGCGGGAGGGCGTACCTACGAGCAGTACTTC
cdr3_aa: CASSLGLAGGRTYEQYF

d_call: .
v_call: TRBV13
clone_size: .
j_call: TRBJ2-7
cdr3_nt: TGTGCCAGCAGCAGCCGGGACACCCACTACGAGCAGTACTTC
cdr3_aa: CASSSRDTHYEQYF

d_call: .
v_call: TRBV27
clone_size: .
j_call: TRBJ1-1
cdr3_nt: TGTGCCAGCAGACCTGCAGGGTTAAGGTCTGAAGCTTTCTTT
cdr3_aa: CASRPAGLRSEAFF

d_call: .
v_call: TRBV27
clone_size: .
j_call: TRBJ2-1
cdr3_nt: TGTGCCAGCAGTTTATCACGGACCGTCAATGAGCAGTTCTTC
cdr3_aa: CASSLSRTVNEQFF

d_call: .
v_call: TRBV27
clone_size: .
j_call: TRBJ1-2
cdr3_nt: TGTGCCAGCAGTTTATCAAGGGGAGACTATGGCTACACCTTC
cdr3_aa: CASSLSRGDYGYTF

d_call: TRBD1
v_call: TRBV7-9
clone_size: once
j_call: TRBJ2-1
cdr3_nt: TGTGCCAGCAGCTTAGCGGAGACAGGGTGGGACAATGAGCAGTTCTTC
cdr3_aa: CASSLAETGWDNEQFF

d_call: .
v_call: TRBV6-5
clone_size: .
j_call: TRBJ1-2
cdr3_nt: TGTGCCAGCAGCTCCACGGGACCAGGTGGCTACACCTTC
cdr3_aa: CASSSTGPGGYTF